Below are 19 T cell receptor beta chains sequenced from a single sample in a study of T cell responses to AZD1222 COVID-19 vaccine. Produced via immunoSEQ multiplex PCR; TCRdb's table is partial and in-frame only. The table lists roughly 110,000 clones, roughly 87% of them singletons. The specimen was peripheral blood, collected 28 days after the second AZD1222 dose. These receptors were collected from an adult who received the AZD1222 COVID-19 vaccine.

The chain joins TRBV19 to TRBJ1-3; possibly TRBD1 for D (6 bases). Trimming pared 3 bases from V and 0 bases from J, leaving 15 bases between. Germline V CDR1 and CDR2: LNHDA, SQIVND (reference sequence). CDR3 length: 17 amino acids. The CDR3 protein is CASSMPAGADSGNTIYF. In nucleotides, the CDR3 is TGTGCCAGTAGTATGCCCGCGGGGGCAGACTCTGGAAACACCATATATTTT.

The chain recombines TRBV12-5 with TRBJ2-5; tentatively, D is TRBD1 (6 bases). The germline CDR1 and CDR2 sequences are LGHNT and FRNRAP. The CDR3 length is 14 residues. V lost 6 bases and J lost 5, with 16 bases in between. CDR3 loop: CASGQGTPRETQYF. CDR3 coding DNA: TGTGCTAGTGGGCAGGGGACGCCCCGTGAGACCCAGTACTTC.

The chain is built from TRBV10-3 and TRBJ1-2, with a weak D call TRBD1 (5 bases). V was trimmed by 6 bases and J by 7 bases, leaving 15 bases between them. Looked up from germline, CDR1 is ENHRY and CDR2 is SYGVKD. The CDR3 contains 13 residues. The CDR3 loop reads CAISAGGAGGYTF. CDR3 nucleotide sequence: TGTGCCATCAGCGCAGGAGGGGCTGGTGGCTACACCTTC.

The chain recombines TRBV11-1 with TRBJ1-1, with D unclear. V was clipped by 5 bases and J by 1 base, with 8 bases between them. The germline gives CDR1 SGHAT, CDR2 FQDESV (reference sequence). The CDR3 covers 13 residues. The CDR3 DNA sequence: TGTGCCAGCAGCCTAGTGGGGAACACTGAAGCTTTCTTT. It codes for CASSLVGNTEAFF.

The V call is TRBV6-5, the J call TRBJ1-4; TRBD1 matches at 8 bases. This CDR3 spans 13 amino acids. The germline gives CDR1 MNHEY, CDR2 SVGAGI. Trimming at V came to 5 bases and at J to 5 bases, leaving 1 base not matched to a gene. CDR3: CASSRTGNEKLFF. The DNA of the CDR3 is TGTGCCAGCAGTAGGACAGGGAATGAAAAACTGTTTTTT.

The table lists this clone with a few counts. The chain couples TRBV10-3 to TRBJ1-1, with D perhaps TRBD1 (6 bases). Germline lookup yields CDR1 ENHRY and CDR2 SYGVKD. Trimming took off 10 bases at V and 7 bases at J, with 19 bases between the two ends. CDR3 length equals 13 residues. Here the CDR3 DNA reads TGTGCCAGCGGAACGGGACAACAAGTTGAAGCTTTCTTT. Translated: CASGTGQQVEAFF.

This rearrangement joins TRBV5-4 to TRBJ2-7; D remains unclear. The CDR3 loop spans 13 amino acids. Germline-derived CDR1 and CDR2 are SGHNT and YYREEE (reference sequence). V lost 4 bases to trimming and J lost 0 bases, with 8 bases between them. The CDR3 loop is CASSRGYSYEQYF. In nucleotides, the CDR3 is TGTGCCAGCAGCCGAGGATACTCCTACGAGCAGTACTTC.

This chain uses TRBV11-3 with TRBJ2-1, with 10 bases matching TRBD2. The J segment lost 2 bases and the V segment lost 5 bases, leaving 6 bases of the junction unmatched. Germline-derived CDR1 and CDR2 are SGHNT and YENEEA. This CDR3 is 16 amino acids long. In nucleotides, the CDR3 is TGTGCCAGCAGCCAGAGGACTAGCGGCCCCTACAATGAGCAGTTCTTC. Its protein is CASSQRTSGPYNEQFF.

The chain combines TRBV19 with TRBJ1-3, with D perhaps TRBD1 (5 bases). The V gene's germline CDR1 is LNHDA and CDR2 SQIVND (reference sequence). With 1 base removed from V and 2 bases from J, the gap between germline ends came to 12 bases. CDR3 length equals 16 residues. This CDR3 is CASSIAPGTTGNTIYF. In nucleotides, the CDR3 is TGTGCCAGTAGTATAGCCCCCGGGACGACTGGAAACACCATATATTTT. Filled out from reference TRBV19 and TRBJ1-3, the complete variable domain reads DGGITQSPKYLFRKEGQNVTLSCEQNLNHDAMYWYRQDPGQGLRLIYYSQIVNDFQKGDIAEGYSVSREKKESFPLTVTSAQKNPTAFYLCASSIAPGTTGNTIYFGEGSWLTVV.

This sequence joins TRBV28 and TRBJ1-5; 7 bases align to TRBD1. This CDR3 contains 15 residues. The ends lost 6 bases at V and 0 bases at J; junction bases unmatched: 5. From germline, CDR1 is MDHEN and CDR2 SYDVKM. The CDR3 sequence is CASSPGGASNQPQHF. In DNA, the CDR3 is TGTGCCAGCAGCCCAGGGGGGGCTAGCAATCAGCCCCAGCATTTT.

The chain uses TRBV11-1 and TRBJ2-2; 9 positions agree with TRBD1. CDR3 length: 15 residues. Per germline, CDR1 SGHAT and CDR2 FQDESV (reference sequence). Trimming took 7 bases from V and 5 from J; bases not matched to a gene: 8. The CDR3 loop reads CASTRDRVTTGELFF. The CDR3 DNA follows: TGTGCCAGCACCCGGGACAGGGTCACAACCGGGGAGCTGTTTTTT.

The rearrangement links TRBV5-6 to TRBJ1-5; D gene uncertain. Trimming cost V 4 bases and J 1 base, with 12 bases left between them. The CDR3 covers 15 residues. From germline, CDR1 is SGHDT and CDR2 YYEEEE. Here the CDR3 reads CASSPNSGSNQPQHF. CDR3 bases: TGTGCCAGCAGCCCAAACTCGGGAAGCAATCAGCCCCAGCATTTT.

The chain uses TRBV5-6 and TRBJ2-7; D is ambiguous. This CDR3 is built from 13 residues. Germline lookup yields CDR1 SGHDT and CDR2 YYEEEE. Trimming took off 0 bases at V and 6 bases at J, with 10 bases between the two ends. The CDR3 region is CASSLEIATEQYF. The CDR3 bases are TGTGCCAGCAGCTTGGAAATAGCCACCGAGCAGTACTTC.

The chain combines TRBV19 with TRBJ2-7; no clear D. This CDR3 has 14 amino acids. The germline gives CDR1 LNHDA, CDR2 SQIVND (reference sequence). V gave up 1 base and J gave up 2 bases, with 9 bases separating them. CDR3 sequence: CASSIGLRAYEQYF. CDR3 nucleotide sequence: TGTGCCAGTAGTATAGGCCTCCGGGCCTACGAGCAGTACTTC.

V is TRBV12-3 or TRBV12-4 and J is TRBJ2-7, with D perhaps being TRBD1 or TRBD2 (5 bases each). V was trimmed by 3 bases and J by 5 bases, leaving 11 bases between them. The CDR3 is 13 residues long. This chain's CDR3 is CASSFRGVHEQYF. DNA of the CDR3: TGTGCCAGCAGTTTTAGAGGGGTCCACGAGCAGTACTTC.

This chain uses TRBV25-1 with TRBJ1-1, with no clear D. The V end was cut by 2 bases, the J end by 11 bases, with 9 bases between. In germline, CDR1 is MGHDK, CDR2 SYGVNS. The CDR3 loop spans 11 amino acids. In DNA form, the CDR3 reads TGTGCCAGCAGTGAACAGGCCGGGGCTTTCTTT. It specifies CASSEQAGAFF.

The chain joins TRBV6-6 to TRBJ2-7, with 8 bases that match TRBD1. The CDR3 is made up of 18 amino acids. Germline V gene data show CDR1 as MNHNY and CDR2 as SVGAGI (reference sequence). After removal of 5 bases from V and 4 bases from J, the junction contained 19 bases not matched to a gene. The CDR3: CASSLFHSQGADRYEQYF. The CDR3 nucleotides are TGTGCCAGCAGTCTTTTCCACAGCCAGGGGGCAGATCGGTACGAGCAGTACTTC.

This chain connects TRBV6-5 to TRBJ2-1; 10 bases match TRBD2. J gave up 3 bases and V 2 bases, and 4 bases lay outside the gene matches. Germline V CDR1 and CDR2: MNHEY, SVGAGI. The CDR3 has 16 amino acids. The DNA of the CDR3 is TGTGCCAGCAGTTACGCTACTAGCGGGAACTACAATGAGCAGTTCTTC. This gives the protein CASSYATSGNYNEQFF.

The chain combines TRBV7-2 with TRBJ1-4, with D hard to call. This CDR3 contains 15 residues. The germline V gene encodes CDR1 SGHTA and CDR2 FQGNSA. V lost 4 bases to trimming and J lost 7 bases, with 16 bases between them. Here the CDR3 reads CASSYARGGFEKLFF. For the CDR3, the DNA is TGTGCCAGCAGCTACGCTCGTGGCGGTTTTGAAAAACTGTTTTTT.